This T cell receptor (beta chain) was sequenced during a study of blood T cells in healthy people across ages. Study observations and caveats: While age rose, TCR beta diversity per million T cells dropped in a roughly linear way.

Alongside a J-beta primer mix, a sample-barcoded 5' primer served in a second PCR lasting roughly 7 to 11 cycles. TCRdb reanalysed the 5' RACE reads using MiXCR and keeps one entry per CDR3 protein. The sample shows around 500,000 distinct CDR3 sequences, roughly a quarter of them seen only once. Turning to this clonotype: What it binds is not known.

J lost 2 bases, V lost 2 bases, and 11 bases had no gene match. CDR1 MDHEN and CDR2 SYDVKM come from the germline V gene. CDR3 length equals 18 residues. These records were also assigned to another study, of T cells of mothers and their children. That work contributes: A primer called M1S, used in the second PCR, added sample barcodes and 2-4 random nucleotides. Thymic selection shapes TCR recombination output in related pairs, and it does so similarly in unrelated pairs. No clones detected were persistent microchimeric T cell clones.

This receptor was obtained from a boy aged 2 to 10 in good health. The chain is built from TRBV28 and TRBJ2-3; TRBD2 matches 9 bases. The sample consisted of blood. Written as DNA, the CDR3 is TGTGCCAGCAGTTTACCACCTCTTAGCGGGAGAGACACAGATACGCAGTATTTT. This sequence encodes CASSLPPLSGRDTDTQYF.